These 32 T cell receptor beta chains came from one sample sequenced in a study of CD8+CD57+ T cells in acquired aplastic anemia. Profiles of TCR beta VDJ and CDR3 were generated from a genomic DNA template. A single record per CDR3 protein comes from TCRdb applying MiXCR to the reads. The sample lists more than 45,000 distinct CDR3 sequences, roughly three fifths seen once, with 15% to 20% in the top ten. All patients picked for sequencing had shown, by flow cytometry, an expansion of CD8+CD57+ cells. Material: sorted CD4+, CD8+, or CD8+CD57+ T cells (not recorded which) from PBMCs. The source is a human donor with aplastic anemia.

This clonotype was recorded at least ten times. The rearrangement joins TRBV12-5 to TRBJ2-6; TRBD2 is a possible D gene (5 bases). Looked up from germline, CDR1 is LGHNT and CDR2 is FRNRAP. Trimming stripped 1 base from V and 4 bases from J, with 11 bases between. CDR3 length: 16 amino acids. This CDR3 is CASGLDWGAGANVLTF. The DNA of the CDR3 is TGTGCTAGTGGTTTGGACTGGGGAGCAGGGGCCAACGTCCTGACTTTC.

This clonotype was seen ten or more times. The V gene is TRBV3-1, the J gene TRBJ2-5; no clear D. Trimming removed 7 bases from V and 6 bases from J, with 15 bases in between. Germline CDR1 is LGHDT and CDR2 is YNNKEL (reference sequence). The CDR3 spans 13 residues. The CDR3 DNA reads TGTGCCAGCATATCTGGAGTAGAAAAGACCCAGTACTTC. Translated, it gives CASISGVEKTQYF.

This clonotype was detected a few times. The V and J genes are TRBV4-3 and TRBJ1-2, with D unresolved. The CDR3 loop spans 13 amino acids. Germline values: CDR1 LGHNA, CDR2 YSLEER. The V end lost 0 bases, the J end lost 1 base, and 3 bases lay between the germline ends. The CDR3 bases are TGCGCCAGCAGCCAAGACAGTAACTATGGCTACACCTTC. Translation gives CASSQDSNYGYTF.

The rearrangement links TRBV11-2 to TRBJ2-7; 10 bases align to TRBD1. The germline V gene encodes CDR1 SGHAT and CDR2 FQNNGV. The CDR3 covers 15 residues. V was pared by 5 bases and J by 6 bases, with 10 bases of the junction left unmatched. The CDR3 DNA reads as TGTGCCAGCAGCCCATGGGGGACAGGGGTCGGCGAGCAGTACTTC. Translating gives CASSPWGTGVGEQYF. Filled out from reference TRBV11-2 and TRBJ2-7, the complete variable domain reads EAGVAQSPRYKIIEKRQSVAFWCNPISGHATLYWYQQILGQGPKLLIQFQNNGVVDDSQLPKDRFSAERLKGVDSTLKIQPAKLEDSAVYLCASSPWGTGVGEQYFGPGTRLTVT.

V is TRBV15 and J is TRBJ2-2; possibly TRBD2 for D (5 bases). The germline V and J ends were trimmed by 0 bases and 7 bases, with 15 bases remaining between them. From germline, CDR1 is LNHNV and CDR2 YYDKDF (reference sequence). This CDR3 is 16 amino acids long. In nucleotides, the CDR3 is TGTGCCACCAGCAGAGAGTCTAGCCCAAAGGGCGGGGAGCTGTTTTTT. This translates into CATSRESSPKGGELFF.

This chain links TRBV15 with TRBJ2-2; D possibly corresponds to TRBD2 (6 bases). This CDR3 comprises 12 residues. The V gene lost 7 bases and the J gene lost 6 bases, with 9 bases spanning the gap. Germline CDR1 is LNHNV and CDR2 is YYDKDF (reference sequence). The CDR3 region is CATKASAGELFF. In DNA form, the CDR3 reads TGTGCCACCAAGGCTAGCGCCGGGGAGCTGTTTTTT.

This clonotype appeared once. V and J are TRBV10-3 and TRBJ1-6; no firm D call. The germline V gene has CDR1 ENHRY and CDR2 SYGVKD. Trimming pared 0 bases from V and 9 bases from J, leaving 15 bases between. The CDR3 has 16 amino acids. CDR3 sequence: CAISESSSGGGSPLHF. In nucleotides, the CDR3 is TGTGCCATCAGTGAGTCGAGTTCAGGTGGAGGTTCACCCCTCCACTTT.

This clonotype appeared once. The junction differs from germline at one of its ends, possibly a read error. The rearrangement links TRBV5-4 to TRBJ1-2; no reliable D call. Germline values: CDR1 SGHNT, CDR2 YYREEE (reference sequence). The CDR3 extends over 14 amino acids. The CDR3 nucleotides are TGTGCCAGCAGGTTGGAGGTGAATGAAGCCGGCTACACCTTC. Translating gives CASRLEVNEAGYTF.

The CDR3 sequence is CASSRISYEQYF. Written as DNA, the CDR3 is TGTGCCAGCAGTCGCATCTCCTACGAGCAGTACTTC. The chain uses TRBV2 and TRBJ2-7, with no clear D. Trimming removed 5 bases from V and 0 bases from J, with 5 bases in between. The length of the CDR3 is 12 residues. CDR1 is SNHLY, CDR2 FYNNEI, per germline.

V is TRBV9 and J is TRBJ1-2; unclear D gene. CDR3 length: 11 amino acids. V lost 0 bases and J 8 bases, leaving 5 bases between the germline ends. Germline V gives CDR1 SGDLS, CDR2 YYNGEE. For the CDR3, the DNA is TGTGCCAGCAGCGTAGACGAGGGCTACACCTTC. It codes for CASSVDEGYTF.

This clonotype was counted only a few times. The chain links TRBV7-9 to TRBJ2-3; 10 nucleotides align to TRBD2. Germline CDR1 reads SEHNR; CDR2 reads FQNEAQ (reference sequence). V gave up 8 bases and J gave up 3 bases; unmatched junction bases: 8. This CDR3 has 15 amino acids. The CDR3 DNA is TGTGCCAGCGCCCCCACTAGCGGGAAGACAGATACGCAGTATTTT. Encoded protein: CASAPTSGKTDTQYF.

J is TRBJ1-5 and V is TRBV10-3; D remains unclear. V was pared by 2 bases and J by 6 bases, with 17 bases between. CDR1 and CDR2 (germline): ENHRY, SYGVKD. The CDR3 is 16 residues long. The chain's CDR3 is CAISETSPGNSQPQHF. In DNA, the CDR3 is TGTGCCATCAGTGAGACGTCTCCGGGGAATAGTCAGCCCCAGCATTTT.

The sample holds many counts of this clonotype. The J gene is TRBJ1-3, the V gene TRBV7-3, with unresolved D. Germline V gene data show CDR1 as SGHTA and CDR2 as FQGTGA. The ends were cut back, 5 bases at V and 0 bases at J, with 11 bases in the middle. The CDR3 covers 15 residues. As DNA, the CDR3 is TGTGCCAGCAGCGAGGACGGCTTCTCTGGAAACACCATATATTTT. Amino acids: CASSEDGFSGNTIYF.

The chain has TRBV7-2 and TRBJ2-7; TRBD1 matches at 7 bases. CDR3 size: 13 residues. Germline trimming cut 3 bases from V and 6 bases from J; bases unmatched to any gene: 5. Germline CDR1 SGHTA, CDR2 FQGNSA. The CDR3 protein is CASSFRDRSEQYF. The CDR3 region has the DNA TGTGCCAGCAGCTTTCGGGACAGATCCGAGCAGTACTTC.

The chain is built from TRBV19 and TRBJ1-2; D is ambiguous. V was cut by 9 bases and J by 4 bases, with 12 bases left in between. CDR1 and CDR2 (germline): LNHDA, SQIVND (reference sequence). The CDR3 covers 12 residues. The CDR3 bases are TGTGCCAGCCGGCGGGCCGGCTATGGCTACACCTTC. It specifies CASRRAGYGYTF.

This clonotype was recorded many times. The chain has TRBV20-1 and TRBJ1-1; possible D gene TRBD1, 6 bases. In germline, CDR1 is DFQATT, CDR2 SNEGSKA (reference sequence). The length of the CDR3 is 12 residues. V lost 6 bases and J lost 6, with 14 bases in between. The CDR3: CSADGGTSEAFF. DNA of the CDR3: TGCAGTGCAGACGGAGGGACATCTGAAGCTTTCTTT.

The chain joins TRBV18 to TRBJ1-4; D is possibly TRBD1 (5 bases). Between the trimmed V and J ends, which lost 1 base and 2 bases, there was a span of 8 bases. CDR3 length: 15 residues. Looked up from germline, CDR1 is KGHSH and CDR2 is LQKENI. The CDR3: CASSPLGETNEKLFF. The CDR3 DNA sequence: TGTGCCAGCTCACCACTAGGGGAGACTAATGAAAAACTGTTTTTT.

The J gene is TRBJ2-7, the V gene TRBV29-1; D may be TRBD1 (6 bases). The CDR3 loop spans 10 amino acids. V gave up 6 bases and J gave up 7 bases, with 10 bases separating them. The germline CDR1 and CDR2 sequences are SQVTM and ANQGSEA. This CDR3 is CSVLQGEQYF. CDR3 DNA sequence: TGCAGCGTCCTTCAGGGGGAGCAGTACTTC.

This clonotype was seen once. The rearrangement links TRBV3-1 to TRBJ1-6, with unresolved D. Trimming shortened V by 4 bases and J by 5 bases, and 9 bases separated the two germline ends. Germline lookup yields CDR1 LGHDT and CDR2 YNNKEL (reference sequence). This CDR3 comprises 14 residues. DNA of the CDR3: TGTGCCAGCAGCCCCGCGGGCGATAATTCACCCCTCCACTTT. Translating it yields CASSPAGDNSPLHF.

The CDR3 region is CASSGTSSSYEQYF. CDR3 coding DNA: TGTGCCAGCAGCGGGACGTCTAGCTCCTACGAGCAGTACTTC. This rearrangement joins TRBV2 to TRBJ2-7; D tentatively reads TRBD1 or TRBD2 (5 bases each). Trimming cost V 6 bases and J 0 bases, with 12 bases left between them. The length of the CDR3 is 14 residues. The germline CDR1 and CDR2 sequences are SNHLY and FYNNEI.

This clonotype has a count of ten or more. The chain couples TRBV27 to TRBJ1-5, with 8 nucleotides matching TRBD1. CDR1 MNHEY and CDR2 SMNVEV come from the germline V gene (reference sequence). CDR3 length: 15 residues. The junction had 8 bases not matched to a gene; V was cut back by 6 bases and J by 4 bases. CDR3 bases: TGTGCCAGCAGCAAGGGACAGGACGTTAATCAGCCCCAGCATTTT. The encoded protein is CASSKGQDVNQPQHF.

This chain uses TRBV9 with TRBJ2-1; D might be TRBD2 (7 bases). V lost 4 bases, J lost 3 bases, and 14 bases lay in between. This CDR3 is 15 amino acids long. Germline CDR1 reads SGDLS; CDR2 reads YYNGEE. CDR3 coding DNA: TGTGCCAGCAGCCAGTCGGGGGGCCGCTACAATGAGCAGTTCTTC. Protein: CASSQSGGRYNEQFF.

This clonotype was seen a handful of times. With a much larger clone just one base away, this may be a read error. This CDR3 is missing its conserved last phenylalanine or tryptophan, likely due to a read error. V is TRBV6-2 or TRBV6-3 and J is TRBJ2-7; a possible D gene is TRBD1 (6 bases). V was shortened by 6 bases and J by 0 bases, with 15 bases between the two germline ends. CDR1 MNHEY and CDR2 SVGEGT come from the germline V gene. This CDR3 comprises 15 residues. The CDR3 reads CASRDRSRSSYEQYL. CDR3 DNA: TGTGCCAGCAGAGACAGGTCGAGGAGCTCCTACGAGCAGTACCTC.

The chain recombines TRBV7-6 with TRBJ2-7; 9 bases agree with TRBD2. From germline, CDR1 is SGHVS and CDR2 FNYEAQ. This CDR3 comprises 15 residues. V lost 3 bases, J lost 2 bases, and 5 bases stayed unmatched. In DNA, the CDR3 is TGTGCCAGCAGCTTCGGACTAGCGCCCACCTACGAGCAGTACTTC. Encoded protein: CASSFGLAPTYEQYF.

The J gene is TRBJ2-7, the V gene TRBV2; 7 bases align to TRBD1. V was clipped by 4 bases and J by 2 bases; unmatched bases: 2. Germline CDR1 is SNHLY and CDR2 is FYNNEI. The CDR3 covers 13 residues. The CDR3 loop reads CASSGQGTYEQYF. In DNA, the CDR3 is TGTGCCAGCAGTGGACAGGGAACCTACGAGCAGTACTTC.

This sequence joins TRBV2 and TRBJ2-5, with D unclear. The CDR3 consists of 13 residues. Germline V gene data show CDR1 as SNHLY and CDR2 as FYNNEI. V was shortened by 4 bases and J by 4 bases, with 10 bases between the two germline ends. The CDR3 DNA reads as TGTGCCAGCAGTGTCCGGCAGACAGAGACCCAGTACTTC. Its translation: CASSVRQTETQYF. Full variable domain (outside the CDR3, taken from reference TRBV2 and TRBJ2-5): EPEVTQTPSHQVTQMGQEVILRCVPISNHLYFYWYRQILGQKVEFLVSFYNNEISEKSEIFDDQFSVERPDGSNFTLKIRSTKLEDSAMYFCASSVRQTETQYFGPGTRLLVL.

This clonotype has a count of ten or more. The chain couples TRBV27 to TRBJ1-2; D remains unclear. The CDR3 spans 13 residues. Trimming pared 3 bases from V and 3 bases from J, leaving 8 bases between. Germline lookup yields CDR1 MNHEY and CDR2 SMNVEV (reference sequence). CDR3 in amino acids: CASSLNWDYGYTF. The CDR3 DNA reads as TGTGCCAGCAGTTTGAATTGGGACTATGGCTACACCTTC.

This sequence joins TRBV19 and TRBJ2-1, with D uncertain. Trimming left V 4 bases short and J 1 base short, with 8 bases between. CDR3 length equals 14 residues. Germline values: CDR1 LNHDA, CDR2 SQIVND (reference sequence). This chain's CDR3 is CASSTDRSYNEQFF. The DNA for the CDR3 is TGTGCCAGTAGTACGGACCGATCCTACAATGAGCAGTTCTTC.

This chain joins TRBV19 and TRBJ1-5; a possible D gene is TRBD1 (5 bases). The CDR3 is 17 amino acids. Germline loops: CDR1 LNHDA, CDR2 SQIVND (reference sequence). V was shortened by 6 bases and J by 0 bases, with 18 bases between the two germline ends. CDR3 DNA: TGTGCCAGTAGAAAATCAAGGGGAGCTCTTAGCAATCAGCCCCAGCATTTT. Its translation: CASRKSRGALSNQPQHF.

The chain recombines TRBV24-1 with TRBJ2-5, with 7 bases aligning to TRBD1. J lost 5 bases, V lost 4 bases, and 3 bases had no gene match. This CDR3 comprises 13 residues. The germline V gene has CDR1 KGHDR and CDR2 SFDVKD. CDR3 residues: CATSDYRGETQYF. The CDR3 DNA reads as TGTGCCACCAGTGACTACAGGGGTGAGACCCAGTACTTC.

The chain has TRBV27 and TRBJ2-5; TRBD1 aligns across 9 bases. V lost 5 bases to trimming and J lost 5 bases; unmatched junction nucleotides: 12. This CDR3 contains 16 residues. Germline V gene data show CDR1 as MNHEY and CDR2 as SMNVEV (reference sequence). Here the CDR3 DNA reads TGTGCCAGCAGTCTAGGGACAGGGAGGATGGGGGAGACCCAGTACTTC. Protein product: CASSLGTGRMGETQYF.

There are many counts of this clonotype. The chain combines TRBV6-1 with TRBJ1-2; the D is unclear. V dropped 3 bases and J dropped 5 bases, with 7 bases sitting between them. Germline lookup yields CDR1 MNHNS and CDR2 SASEGT. CDR3 size: 12 residues. As DNA, the CDR3 is TGTGCCAGCAGTGACTTTTTTTATGGCTACACCTTC. This sequence encodes CASSDFFYGYTF.